This TCR beta chain was identified during a study of blood T cell repertoires in COVID-19. Study information: PBMCs, B-cell-depleted T cells, or T cells provided the cDNA or gDNA that made up the material.

Profiled with immunoSEQ multiplex PCR; TCRdb holds only in-frame clones, not every one. The sample lists 250,000 to 300,000 clones; 89% were seen once. This CDR3 spans 14 amino acids. Germline CDR1 LNHDA, CDR2 SQIVND (reference sequence). V was pared by 4 bases and J by 3 bases, with 12 bases between. Source material: peripheral blood. The V call is TRBV19, the J call TRBJ1-1, with D perhaps TRBD1 (5 bases). The sequence was obtained from a woman between 55 and 75 years old with acute or convalescent COVID-19. CDR3: CASSSWTSYTEAFF. CDR3 nucleotide sequence: TGTGCCAGTAGTAGCTGGACAAGTTACACTGAAGCTTTCTTT.